The T cell receptor (beta chain) described here comes from a study of cytomegalovirus exposure and HLA in healthy donors. Study-wide results and caveats: It was reported that the classifier diagnosed cytomegalovirus status with high specificity and sensitivity in both the original and validation cohorts. About 180 TCR beta chains were listed as cytomegalovirus-associated. The tendency of first-cohort TCR clusters to co-occur in the 100 to 150 validation repertoires was identified by a subsequent analysis.

The donors were members of the validation cohort, which comprised 120 subjects and was separate from the first cohort of more than 500 subjects. Concerning this clone itself: Its specificity is not known.

The germline gives CDR1 MNHNS, CDR2 SASEGT. V lost 3 bases and J lost 11; bases outside the gene matches: 11. There are 15 residues in the CDR3. Produced via immunoSEQ multiplex PCR; TCRdb's table is partial and in-frame only. The sample has a few hundred thousand clones, 88% seen once; the top ten hold 2.5% to 3.5%. This clonotype was obtained from a woman between 18 and 29 years old in good health and CMV-seronegative. The sample taken for sequencing was PBMCs. The rearrangement uses TRBV6-1 and TRBJ2-3, with 10 positions matching TRBD2. This chain's CDR3 is CASSDGLAVWGRQYF. The DNA for the CDR3 is TGTGCCAGCAGTGACGGACTAGCGGTTTGGGGAAGGCAGTATTTT.